These T cell receptor beta chains were read from a single sample in a study of beta chain features in type 1 diabetes. Some clones are missing from TCRdb's copy, which holds only in-frame ones; the method was immunoSEQ multiplex PCR. The data show a few hundred thousand clones, 16% seen once. Source material: naive CD4+ T cells from blood. These receptors all stem from a man aged 25-40 years with type 1 diabetes. The CDR3 runs from the conserved cysteine through the conserved F or W. A D gene is named only where the DNA matches it firmly. Expanded clones get a size class; other rows say once, few or many, or leave the size out.

TRBV7-9	NA	TRBJ1-4	NA	TGTGCCAGCAGCTTGGGACACCCTCTAGGACGACTGTTTTTT	CASSLGHPLGRLFF
TRBV7-2	TRBD1	TRBJ2-4	few	TGTGCCAGCAGCCAGCTACCGGGACAGGGATGGAACATTCAGTACTTC	CASSQLPGQGWNIQYF
TRBV7-8	TRBD2	TRBJ2-7	NA	TGTGCCAGCAGCTTAGTTCTAGCGGGAGCCGACGAGCAGTACTTC	CASSLVLAGADEQYF
TRBV9	NA	TRBJ2-3	NA	TGTGCCAGCAGCGTAGTAACGGGCACAGATACGCAGTATTTT	CASSVVTGTDTQYF
TRBV28	NA	TRBJ2-4	few	TGTGCCAGCAGTTTTTATCAGGGAGAGGGCATTCAGTACTTC	CASSFYQGEGIQYF
TRBV10-3	NA	TRBJ2-5	few	TGTGCCATCAGTGAAGTGGGAGAGACCCAGTACTTC	CAISEVGETQYF
TRBV29-1	NA	TRBJ2-4	NA	TGCAGCGTGGATCTAGGGGAAAACATTCAGTACTTC	CSVDLGENIQYF
TRBV29-1	NA	TRBJ1-1	few	TGCAGCCTCCAGTCTGGGGGACCGAACACTGAAGCTTTCTTT	CSLQSGGPNTEAFF
TRBV7-3	NA	TRBJ2-2	few	TGTGCCAGCGCCCGGGCGGGTCCCGGGGAGCTGTTTTTT	CASARAGPGELFF
TRBV9	NA	TRBJ1-2	few	TGTGCCAGCAGCGACTCTAGGGGCTCTAGTGGCTACACCTTC	CASSDSRGSSGYTF
TRBV14	TRBD2	TRBJ2-1	few	TGTGCCAGCAGCCTGAGGAGCGGGAGGGGCTACAATGAGCAGTTCTTC	CASSLRSGRGYNEQFF
TRBV29-1	TRBD1	TRBJ2-7	few	TGCAGCCAAAATCGTACCGAGACAGGGACCGTCGAGCAGTACTTC	CSQNRTETGTVEQYF
TRBV10-3	NA	TRBJ2-3	NA	TGTGCCATCACCCGGACACTCACAGATACGCAGTATTTT	CAITRTLTDTQYF
TRBV29-1	TRBD1	TRBJ2-5	NA	TGCAGCGTCGGACCCGGGACAGTTGGGAGGACCCAGTACTTC	CSVGPGTVGRTQYF
TRBV29-1	NA	TRBJ1-5	few	TGCAGCACTAGGGGGGGCAGCAATCAGCCCCAGCATTTT	CSTRGGSNQPQHF
TRBV27	NA	TRBJ2-2	NA	TGTGCCAGCAGTTTATCCCCTTCGACATGGACCGGGGAGCTGTTTTTT	CASSLSPSTWTGELFF
TRBV7-2	NA	TRBJ1-2	NA	TGTGCCAGCAGCTTAGGTGCCCGGCTAGACTATGGCTACACCTTC	CASSLGARLDYGYTF
TRBV9	NA	TRBJ2-1	NA	TGTGCCAGCAGCGTAGCAGGGGTTTCCTACAATGAGCAGTTCTTC	CASSVAGVSYNEQFF
TRBV7-2	NA	TRBJ1-2	few	TGTGCCAGCAGTCCACCCGGCTCCCGTTTGAACTATGGCTACACCTTC	CASSPPGSRLNYGYTF
TRBV9	NA	TRBJ2-1	NA	TGTGCCAGCAGCGTAGGCGGGAAGAATGGCAATGAGCAGTTCTTC	CASSVGGKNGNEQFF
TRBV4-2	NA	TRBJ2-4	NA	TGTGCCAGCAGCCCGGGGACGAGAAACATTCAGTACTTC	CASSPGTRNIQYF
TRBV4-1	NA	TRBJ2-7	NA	TGCGCCAGCAGCCAAGCTCCCTCAGGGAACTCCTACGAGCAGTACTTC	CASSQAPSGNSYEQYF
TRBV4-3	NA	TRBJ2-1	few	TGCGCCAGCAGCCAAGTCGAGCGCAACAATGAGCAGTTCTTC	CASSQVERNNEQFF
TRBV5-1	TRBD2	TRBJ2-1	NA	TGCGCCAGCAGCTGGACTAGCGGGAATGAGCAGTTCTTC	CASSWTSGNEQFF
TRBV18	NA	TRBJ2-4	NA	TGTGCCAGCTCACCACCTGGCGCAACAAACATTCAGTACTTC	CASSPPGATNIQYF
TRBV7-8	NA	TRBJ2-5	few	TGTGCCAGCAGCTCGTCTATGGGCTTGGGGGCAGAGACCCAGTACTTC	CASSSSMGLGAETQYF
TRBV7-3	TRBD2	TRBJ2-3	few	TGTGCCAGCAGCTCCAGCGGGACCACAGATACGCAGTATTTT	CASSSSGTTDTQYF
TRBV7-8	TRBD1	TRBJ2-3	once	TGTGCCAGCAGCTTACCGGGGACAGGGGACCGAAATACGCAGTATTTT	CASSLPGTGDRNTQYF
TRBV7-2	NA	TRBJ2-7	few	TGTGCCAGCAGCCAGGCGGGCACCTACTCCTACGAGCAGTACTTC	CASSQAGTYSYEQYF
TRBV7-9	TRBD2	TRBJ2-1	few	TGTGCCAGCAGCTTTTCCGGACTAGCGGGAGGATCCTACAATGAGCAGTTCTTC	CASSFSGLAGGSYNEQFF
TRBV4-2	NA	TRBJ2-3	few	TGTGCCAGCAGCCAAGATGGGGGGACAGATACGCAGTATTTT	CASSQDGGTDTQYF
TRBV2	NA	TRBJ2-3	few	TGTGCCAGCTCAGGGGCAGATACGCAGTATTTT	CASSGADTQYF
TRBV14	NA	TRBJ2-5	few	TGTGCCAGCAGCCAGGGTTACCAGACCCAGTACTTC	CASSQGYQTQYF
TRBV29-1	NA	TRBJ1-3	NA	TGCAGCGTTGGGGCAGGCCATGGAAACACCATATATTTT	CSVGAGHGNTIYF
TRBV4-1	NA	TRBJ1-4	few	TGCGCCAGCAGCCAACCCCTGGGCACTAATGAAAAACTGTTTTTT	CASSQPLGTNEKLFF
TRBV27	TRBD2	TRBJ2-5	NA	TGTGCCAGCAGCCTGAGCGGGAGGACTCAAGAGACCCAGTACTTC	CASSLSGRTQETQYF
TRBV18	NA	TRBJ1-1	few	TGTGCCAGCTCACCACGACATGGAATGAACACTGAAGCTTTCTTT	CASSPRHGMNTEAFF
TRBV10-3	TRBD2	TRBJ2-1	NA	TGTGCCATCAGAGGACTAGCGGAGACCAATGAGCAGTTCTTC	CAIRGLAETNEQFF
TRBV7-9	TRBD2	TRBJ2-1	NA	TGTGCCAGCAGCTTAATTGTAGCGGGAGGGCCTGCCTACAATGAGCAGTTCTTC	CASSLIVAGGPAYNEQFF
TRBV4-1	NA	TRBJ2-7	few	TGCGCCAGCAGCCAAGATGACAGCCGGTACTTC	CASSQDDSRYF
TRBV7-2	TRBD2	TRBJ2-5	NA	TGTGCCAGCAGCTTAACCCCCTGGGGTAGCGGGAGTAAGACCCAGTACTTC	CASSLTPWGSGSKTQYF
TRBV10-3	NA	TRBJ2-7	NA	TGTGCCATCACAGACTCCTACGAGCAGTACTTC	CAITDSYEQYF
TRBV2	NA	TRBJ1-1	few	TGTGCCAGCAGCGGCGGCACTGAAGCTTTCTTT	CASSGGTEAFF
TRBV25-1	NA	TRBJ2-4	NA	TGTGCCAGCAGTGAAGGAAACATTCAGTACTTC	CASSEGNIQYF
TRBV11-2	NA	TRBJ2-4	few	TGTGCCAGCAGCGCCCGGGACGGGAACATTCAGTACTTC	CASSARDGNIQYF
TRBV10-3	TRBD1	TRBJ2-1	few	TGTGCCACGGGGACAGGTACCAATGAGCAGTTCTTC	CATGTGTNEQFF
TRBV9	NA	TRBJ2-3	few	TGTGCCAGCAGCGTAGCTGGCGTTTCTAGCACAGATACGCAGTATTTT	CASSVAGVSSTDTQYF
TRBV7-2	NA	TRBJ2-5	NA	TGTGCCAGCAGACCAGGACTCGCCCAAGAGACCCAGTACTTC	CASRPGLAQETQYF
TRBV29-1	TRBD1	TRBJ1-1	NA	TGCAGCGTTCATTTGACAGGGATGAACACTGAAGCTTTCTTT	CSVHLTGMNTEAFF
TRBV30	NA	TRBJ2-1	few	TGTGCCTGGATGGGCCTAGGCGGGAAATGGGTGCAGTTCTTC	CAWMGLGGKWVQFF
TRBV25-1	NA	TRBJ2-7	few	TGTGCCAGCAGCAAGGACAGAGTATACGAGCAGTACTTC	CASSKDRVYEQYF
TRBV18	NA	TRBJ2-1	few	TGTGCCAGCTCACCCCTTATGGGGGAGCAGTTCTTC	CASSPLMGEQFF
TRBV9	TRBD1	TRBJ1-4	NA	TGTGCCAGCAGCTCGAGGACAGGGGGAAATGAAAAACTGTTTTTT	CASSSRTGGNEKLFF
TRBV27	NA	TRBJ2-5	NA	TGTGCCAGCAGTTTTACTAGCAGAGAGACCCAGTACTTC	CASSFTSRETQYF